This TCR beta chain was recovered during a study of neoadjuvant anti-PD-1 for oral cavity cancer. Blood cells were analyzed directly, without culture or expansion. The CDR3 loop spans 16 amino acids. Germline CDR1 reads MNHNS; CDR2 reads SASEGT. V was trimmed by 3 bases and J by 2 bases, leaving 16 bases between them. The table came from immunoSEQ multiplex PCR; TCRdb's copy has only in-frame clones and leaves some out. The sample has 16,000 or so clones; 50% to 75% are singletons. This TCR came from a person between 35 and 79 years old with oral cavity squamous cell carcinoma. The sample consisted of PBMCs, taken before nivolumab (anti-PD-1) treatment. The chain combines TRBV6-1 with TRBJ1-1; possibly TRBD1 for D (6 bases). CDR3 sequence (DNA): TGTGCCAGCAGTGACCTAGGGGGAATTGGAAACACTGAAGCTTTCTTT. Translating gives CASSDLGGIGNTEAFF.